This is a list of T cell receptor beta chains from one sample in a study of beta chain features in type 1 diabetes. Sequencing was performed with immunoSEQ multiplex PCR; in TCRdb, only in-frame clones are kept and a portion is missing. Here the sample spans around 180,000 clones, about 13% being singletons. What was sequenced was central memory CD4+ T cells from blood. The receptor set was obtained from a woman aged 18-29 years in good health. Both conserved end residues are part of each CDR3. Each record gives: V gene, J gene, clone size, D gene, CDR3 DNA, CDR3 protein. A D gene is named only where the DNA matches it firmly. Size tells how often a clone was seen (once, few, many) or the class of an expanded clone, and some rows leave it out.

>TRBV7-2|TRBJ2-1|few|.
TGTGCCAGCAGCCCCTTCCTCTACAATGAGCAGTTCTTC
CASSPFLYNEQFF
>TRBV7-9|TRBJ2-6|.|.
TGTGCCAGCAGCTTCAACTCTGGGGCCAACGTCCTGACTTTC
CASSFNSGANVLTF
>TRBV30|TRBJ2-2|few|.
TGTGCCTGGAGTGTTGAAGGGGCATTCACCGGGGAGCTGTTTTTT
CAWSVEGAFTGELFF
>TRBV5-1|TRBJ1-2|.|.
TGCGCCAGCAGCCCGGACAGAGCTAACTATGGCTACACCTTC
CASSPDRANYGYTF
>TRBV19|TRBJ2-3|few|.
TGTGCCAGTAGTATAGGGGGAGTACTGGCTAATACGCAGTATTTT
CASSIGGVLANTQYF
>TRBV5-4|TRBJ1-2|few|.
TGTGCCAGCAGCTTGGTTGAGAGAGGCTACACCTTC
CASSLVERGYTF
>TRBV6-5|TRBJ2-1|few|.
TGTGCCAGCAGTCCACAATACAATGAGCAGTTCTTC
CASSPQYNEQFF
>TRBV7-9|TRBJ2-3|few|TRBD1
TGTGCCAGCAGCTTAAGACAGGGACGAAGCACAGATACGCAGTATTTT
CASSLRQGRSTDTQYF
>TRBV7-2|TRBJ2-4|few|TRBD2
TGTGCCAGCAGCCGGGACTATAGAAACATTCAGTACTTC
CASSRDYRNIQYF
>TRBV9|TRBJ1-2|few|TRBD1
TGTGCCAGCAGCGTCACCGACAGGGCTGCTGGCTACACCTTC
CASSVTDRAAGYTF
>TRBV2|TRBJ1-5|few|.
TGTGCCAGCAGTCCCCCGGGATATAGCAATCAGCCCCAGCATTTT
CASSPPGYSNQPQHF
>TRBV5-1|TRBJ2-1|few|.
TGCGCCAGCAGCTTGGAACTCGGTCGGAATGAGCAGTTCTTC
CASSLELGRNEQFF
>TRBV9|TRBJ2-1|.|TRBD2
TGTGCCAGCAGCGCCTCTTTACCAGCGGGAGGGCCCGATGAGCAGTTCTTC
CASSASLPAGGPDEQFF
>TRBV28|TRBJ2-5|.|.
TGTGCCAGCAGTCCGGACAGTCTCCAAGAGACCCAGTACTTC
CASSPDSLQETQYF
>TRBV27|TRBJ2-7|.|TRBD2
TGTGCCAGCAGTTCAGTCGGGACTATAGTGAACGAGCAGTACTTC
CASSSVGTIVNEQYF
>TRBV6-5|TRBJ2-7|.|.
TGTGCCAGCAGACCCGGGGACTCCTACGAGCAGTACTTC
CASRPGDSYEQYF
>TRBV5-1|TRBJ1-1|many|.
TGCGCCAGCAGCCCGGCCAGACGGGACACTTTGAACACTGAAGCTTTCTTT
CASSPARRDTLNTEAFF
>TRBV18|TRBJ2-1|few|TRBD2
TGTGCCAGCTCACCACTTACTAGCGGGAGGCTAGATGAGCAGTTCTTC
CASSPLTSGRLDEQFF
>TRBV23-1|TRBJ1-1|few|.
TGCGCCAGCAGTCAACCGGGGAAAAAGAGGAACACTGAAGCTTTCTTT
CASSQPGKKRNTEAFF
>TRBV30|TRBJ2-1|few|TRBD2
TGTGCCTGGAGTGTCTTTGCGGGAGGTTTCAATGAGCAGTTCTTC
CAWSVFAGGFNEQFF
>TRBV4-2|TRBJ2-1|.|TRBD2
TGTGCCAGCAGCCAGCCGACTAGCGGGAATCACAATGAGCAGTTCTTC
CASSQPTSGNHNEQFF
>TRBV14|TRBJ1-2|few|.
TGTGCCAGCAGCCGCAGGGAGGACTATGGCTACACCTTC
CASSRREDYGYTF
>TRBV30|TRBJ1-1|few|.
TGTGCCTGGAGTGTACAGATGAACACTGAAGCTTTCTTT
CAWSVQMNTEAFF
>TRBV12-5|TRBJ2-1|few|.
TGTGCTAGTGGTTTGGGTTACGAGGATGAGCAGTTCTTC
CASGLGYEDEQFF
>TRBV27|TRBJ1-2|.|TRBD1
TGTGCCAGCAGTTTTAACAGGGGCCATGGCTACACCTTC
CASSFNRGHGYTF
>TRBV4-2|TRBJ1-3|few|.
TGTGCCAGCAGCCAAGAGTGGGCGCTCTCTGGAAACACCATATATTTT
CASSQEWALSGNTIYF
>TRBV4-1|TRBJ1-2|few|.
TGCGCCAGCAGCCAAGGGGAGGGCAAATATGGCTACACCTTC
CASSQGEGKYGYTF
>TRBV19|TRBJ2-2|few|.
TGTGCCAGTAGTATGTGGGGGGTCGACACCGGGGAGCTGTTTTTT
CASSMWGVDTGELFF
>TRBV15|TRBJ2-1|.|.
TGTGCCACCAGGGGGGTGCGGGGACTCTACAATGAGCAGTTCTTC
CATRGVRGLYNEQFF
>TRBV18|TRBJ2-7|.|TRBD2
TGTGCCAGCTCACCGACTAGCGGGGTCTACGAGCAGTACTTC
CASSPTSGVYEQYF
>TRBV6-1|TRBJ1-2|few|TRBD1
TGTGCCAGCAGTGAAGTGGGACAGGGAAAGGGCTACACCTTC
CASSEVGQGKGYTF
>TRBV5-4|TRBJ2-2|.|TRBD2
TGTGCCAGCAGCCCTGGGACTAGCGGGCGTACCGGGGAGCTGTTTTTT
CASSPGTSGRTGELFF
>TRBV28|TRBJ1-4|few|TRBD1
TGTGCCAGCCTGACAGGGGGCGCCGGGAAACTGTTTTTT
CASLTGGAGKLFF
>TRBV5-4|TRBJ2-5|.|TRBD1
TGTGCCAGCAGCTCGACCGGACAGGGGGCGGGCGAGACCCAGTACTTC
CASSSTGQGAGETQYF
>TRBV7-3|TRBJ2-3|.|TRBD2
TGTGCCAGCAGCTTATCCGCTAGCGGGTCGCATACGCAGTATTTT
CASSLSASGSHTQYF
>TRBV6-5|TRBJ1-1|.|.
TGTGCCAGCAGATTGGACAGCAGGAACACTGAAGCTTTCTTT
CASRLDSRNTEAFF
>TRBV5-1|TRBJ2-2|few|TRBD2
TGCGCCAGCAGCTTGCAGGGCGGGAGTCGTACCGGGGAGCTGTTTTTT
CASSLQGGSRTGELFF
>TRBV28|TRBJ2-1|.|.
TGTGCCAGCAGTTTATCAGGCTCCTACAATGAGCAGTTCTTC
CASSLSGSYNEQFF
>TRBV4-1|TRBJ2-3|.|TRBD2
TGCGCCAGCAGCCAAGATAGGGCTAGCGGGAGTGGCGCAGATACGCAGTATTTT
CASSQDRASGSGADTQYF
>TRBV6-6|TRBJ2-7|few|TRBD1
TGTGCCAGCAGCTCTCGACAGGGGGCGCGGGAGCAGTACTTC
CASSSRQGAREQYF
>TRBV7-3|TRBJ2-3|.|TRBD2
TGTGCCAGCAGCTTGACTAGCGGGAGAGATACGCAGTATTTT
CASSLTSGRDTQYF
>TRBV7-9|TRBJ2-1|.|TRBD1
TGTGCCAGCAGCTTCGTAACAGGGGGCTCCTACAATGAGCAGTTCTTC
CASSFVTGGSYNEQFF
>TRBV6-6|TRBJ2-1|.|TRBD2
TGTGCCAGCAGTTCCTCAGCGGGAGGAGAGCAGTTCTTC
CASSSSAGGEQFF
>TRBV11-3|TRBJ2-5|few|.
TGTGCCAGCAGCTTCCTCAGGGAGACCCAGTACTTC
CASSFLRETQYF
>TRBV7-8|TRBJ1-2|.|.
TGTGCCAGCAGCCCAGACAGGAACTATGGCTACACCTTC
CASSPDRNYGYTF
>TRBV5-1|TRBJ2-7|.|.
TGCGCCAGCAGCTTCCTCGGGAGCTCCTACGAGCAGTACTTC
CASSFLGSSYEQYF
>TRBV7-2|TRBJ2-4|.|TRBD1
TGTGCCAGCAGCTTAGCGAGACAGGGGGCGGACATTCAGTACTTC
CASSLARQGADIQYF
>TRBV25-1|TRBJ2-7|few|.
TGTGCCAGCTCCAGCAGCGCCTACGAGCAGTACTTC
CASSSSAYEQYF
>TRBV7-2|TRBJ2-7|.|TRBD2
TGTGCCAGCAGCTTTCGACTAGCGGGAGGGCCGAAGCAGTACTTC
CASSFRLAGGPKQYF
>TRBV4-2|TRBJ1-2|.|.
TGTGCCAGCAGCCCCCTGGGGGCAGGGAACTATGGCTACACCTTC
CASSPLGAGNYGYTF